One sample yielded the 17 T cell receptor beta chains listed below, sequenced in a study of control samples from healthy donors and cancer patients. This table comes from immunoSEQ multiplex PCR, and its TCRdb copy is limited to in-frame clones, with some not included. The top ten clones hold less than 2.5% of a sample with almost 90,000 clones, 70% to 90% of them seen once. Material for sequencing was blood. All receptors come from a woman aged 40-49 years in good health.

J is TRBJ1-2 and V is TRBV20-1; no firm D call. Germline CDR1 DFQATT, CDR2 SNEGSKA (reference sequence). Between the trimmed V and J ends, which lost 5 bases and 4 bases, there was a span of 8 bases. The CDR3 spans 11 residues. DNA for the CDR3: TGCAGTGCTCGAACCGCCTATGGCTACACCTTC. Protein product: CSARTAYGYTF.

The J gene is TRBJ1-5, the V gene TRBV2; TRBD1 matches at 8 bases. This CDR3 spans 14 amino acids. In germline, CDR1 is SNHLY, CDR2 FYNNEI. Trimming took 4 bases from V and 7 from J; bases not matched to a gene: 6. CDR3 region: CASSAAGGRQPQHF. The DNA for the CDR3 is TGTGCCAGCAGTGCAGCAGGGGGCAGACAGCCCCAGCATTTT.

This chain uses TRBV6-6 with TRBJ1-4; the match to TRBD1 covers 8 bases. Losses at the gene ends were 5 bases for V and 8 bases for J; bases not matched to a gene: 7. The germline CDR1 and CDR2 sequences are MNHNY and SVGAGI (reference sequence). CDR3 length: 14 residues. In DNA, the CDR3 is TGTGCCAGCAGTCACAGGGGGGTTAGGGAAAAACTGTTTTTT. This translates into CASSHRGVREKLFF.

Only a few counts were recorded for this clone. V is TRBV12-3 or TRBV12-4 and J is TRBJ1-1, with unresolved D. The CDR3 covers 13 residues. Trimming shortened V by 6 bases and J by 5 bases, and 13 bases separated the two germline ends. CDR3 coding DNA: TGTGCCAGCAGACTAATCACGGGGACTGAAGCTTTCTTT. This codes for CASRLITGTEAFF.

This chain joins TRBV11-3 and TRBJ2-7, with 9 bases that match TRBD1. This CDR3 is 16 amino acids long. Germline trimming cut 5 bases from V and 1 base from J; bases unmatched to any gene: 9. The germline V gene has CDR1 SGHNT and CDR2 YENEEA. CDR3 in amino acids: CASSPGPGQGSYEQYF. CDR3 DNA: TGTGCCAGCAGCCCGGGTCCAGGACAGGGGTCCTACGAGCAGTACTTC.

Written as DNA, the CDR3 is TGTGCCAGCAGCTTGGACAGGGCGCCAAAAAAACTGTTTTTT. Translated: CASSLDRAPKKLFF. The chain carries TRBV5-5 and TRBJ1-4; possible D gene TRBD1, 6 bases. V was pared by 0 bases and J by 9 bases, with 12 bases between. The CDR3 covers 14 residues. Germline V CDR1 and CDR2: SGHKS, YYEKEE (reference sequence).

V usage is TRBV6-6 and J usage is TRBJ1-1; D might be TRBD1 (5 bases). Trimming pared 7 bases from V and 6 bases from J, leaving 15 bases between. The CDR3 spans 13 residues. Germline assignment: CDR1 MNHNY and CDR2 SVGAGI (reference sequence). The CDR3 reads CASTGGGEAEAFF. Here the CDR3 DNA reads TGTGCCAGCACCGGGGGAGGGGAGGCTGAAGCTTTCTTT.

The chain carries TRBV6-4 and TRBJ2-5; D might be TRBD1 or TRBD2, each matching 5 bases. The CDR3 spans 11 residues. Trimming removed 3 bases at V and 7 bases at J, with 6 bases between. The V gene's germline CDR1 is MRHNA and CDR2 SNTAGT. The CDR3 region is CASSDGGTQYF. CDR3 nucleotide sequence: TGTGCCAGCAGTGATGGGGGGACCCAGTACTTC.

DNA of the CDR3: TGTGCCAGCAGCCCCTGGCAGGGGGCTACCTACGAGCAGTACTTC. Protein sequence: CASSPWQGATYEQYF. This sequence joins TRBV7-2 and TRBJ2-7, with 8 bases lining up with TRBD1. Germline V gene data show CDR1 as SGHTA and CDR2 as FQGNSA. V was clipped by 5 bases and J by 2 bases; unmatched bases: 8. The CDR3 sequence is 15 residues long. The whole variable domain, remainder taken from reference TRBV7-2 and TRBJ2-7, is GAGVSQSPSNKVTEKGKDVELRCDPISGHTALYWYRQSLGQGLEFLIYFQGNSAPDKSGLPSDRFSAERTGGSVSTLTIQRTQQEDSAVYLCASSPWQGATYEQYFGPGTRLTVT.

The CDR3, as DNA: TGCGCCAGCAGCTTGGGGCTAGCTGGAAAAAACATTCAGTACTTC. This encodes CASSLGLAGKNIQYF. The chain links TRBV5-1 to TRBJ2-4, with D possibly TRBD2 on 5 matching bases. Germline V gene sequence: CDR1 SGHRS, CDR2 YFSETQ. Trimming left V 0 bases short and J 4 bases short, with 11 bases between. CDR3 size: 15 residues.

The chain is built from TRBV27 and TRBJ1-2; 7 nucleotides match TRBD1. The CDR3 length is 14 residues. The trim removed 8 bases at V and 6 bases at J, leaving 12 bases unmatched. CDR1 is MNHEY and CDR2 is SMNVEV in the germline V gene (reference sequence). This CDR3 reads CASSRREGAHGYTF. The CDR3 DNA is TGTGCCAGCTCCCGACGCGAGGGGGCGCATGGCTACACCTTC.

The chain is built from TRBV4-1 and TRBJ1-2; D possibly corresponds to TRBD1 (6 bases). There are 15 residues in the CDR3. Per germline, CDR1 MGHRA and CDR2 YSYEKL. V was clipped by 2 bases and J by 4 bases, with 14 bases between them. Here the CDR3 DNA reads TGCGCCAGCAGCCAAAGCGGGACACCGTTCTATGGCTACACCTTC. This codes for CASSQSGTPFYGYTF.

The chain carries TRBV18 and TRBJ2-4; D gene uncertain. Per the germline V gene, CDR1 is KGHSH and CDR2 is LQKENI. This CDR3 is 14 amino acids long. Trimming stripped 1 base from V and 5 bases from J, with 9 bases between. DNA for the CDR3: TGTGCCAGCTCACCACAGAACAGCCAAAACATTCAGTACTTC. Protein product: CASSPQNSQNIQYF.

This clone occurred a few times. The rearrangement joins TRBV4-1 to TRBJ1-2; 9 bases fit TRBD1. CDR3 length: 14 amino acids. Trimming removed 1 base from V and 4 bases from J; junction bases left unmatched: 1. CDR1 is MGHRA and CDR2 is YSYEKL in the germline V gene. The CDR3 reads CASSQAGQGYGYTF. The CDR3 region has the DNA TGCGCCAGCAGCCAAGCGGGACAGGGCTATGGCTACACCTTC.

The CDR3 reads CASRTGTAPGSEKLFF. In nucleotides, the CDR3 is TGTGCCAGCAGAACCGGGACGGCCCCCGGTAGTGAAAAACTGTTTTTT. This chain links TRBV21-1 with TRBJ1-4. TRBV21-1 has pseudogene status. This CDR3 spans 16 amino acids.

The chain joins TRBV6-2 or TRBV6-3 to TRBJ2-3; the D gene is possibly TRBD1 (5 bases). The CDR3 contains 14 residues. The ends were cut back, 2 bases at V and 0 bases at J, with 6 bases in the middle. The germline V gene encodes CDR1 MNHEY and CDR2 SVGEGT. CDR3 region: CASSYDRSTDTQYF. In DNA form, the CDR3 reads TGTGCCAGCAGTTACGACAGAAGCACAGATACGCAGTATTTT.

V gene TRBV4-3 combines with J gene TRBJ1-4; no firm D call. CDR1 and CDR2 from the germline V gene are LGHNA and YSLEER. The CDR3 is 13 amino acids. V was clipped by 0 bases and J by 8 bases, with 7 bases between them. In DNA form, the CDR3 reads TGCGCCAGCAGCCAAGATTTAGGGGAAAAACTGTTTTTT. It is translated as CASSQDLGEKLFF.